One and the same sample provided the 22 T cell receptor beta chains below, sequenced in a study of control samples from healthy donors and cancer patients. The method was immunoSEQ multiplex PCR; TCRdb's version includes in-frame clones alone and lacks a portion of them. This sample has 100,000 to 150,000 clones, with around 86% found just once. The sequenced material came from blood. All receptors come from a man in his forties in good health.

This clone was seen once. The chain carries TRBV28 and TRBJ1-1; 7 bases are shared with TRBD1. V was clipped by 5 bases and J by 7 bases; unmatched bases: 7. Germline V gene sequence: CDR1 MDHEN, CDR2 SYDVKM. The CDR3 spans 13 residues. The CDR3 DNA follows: TGTGCCAGCAGTCTAGACAGGGCAATTGAAGCTTTCTTT. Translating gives CASSLDRAIEAFF.

The CDR3 protein is CASSQIRASSFEAFF. In DNA, the CDR3 is TGTGCCAGCAGCCAGATCCGGGCTTCGAGTTTTGAAGCTTTCTTT. The chain is built from TRBV21-1 and TRBJ1-1. TRBV21-1 is a known pseudogene. The length of the CDR3 is 15 residues.

In nucleotides, the CDR3 is TGTGCCAGCAGTGTGGCCACCGGACAGGGCGTTGCTGGCTACACCTTC. It specifies CASSVATGQGVAGYTF. The gene calls are TRBV2 and TRBJ1-2, with TRBD1 matching 8 bases. The trim removed 4 bases at V and 7 bases at J, leaving 14 bases unmatched. Germline CDR1 is SNHLY and CDR2 is FYNNEI. This CDR3 contains 16 residues.

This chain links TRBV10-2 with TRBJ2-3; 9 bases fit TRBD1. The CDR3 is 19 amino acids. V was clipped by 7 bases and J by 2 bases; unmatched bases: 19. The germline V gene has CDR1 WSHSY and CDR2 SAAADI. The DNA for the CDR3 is TGCGCCAGCACCATGGGGGGCCACCGGGACAGGGAGTACACAGATACGCAGTATTTT. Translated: CASTMGGHRDREYTDTQYF.

The CDR3 sequence: CASSLNYEQYF. The CDR3 DNA sequence: TGTGCCAGCTCACTCAACTACGAGCAGTACTTC. V usage is TRBV18 and J usage is TRBJ2-7; D is unresolved. Trimming pared 4 bases from V and 3 bases from J, leaving 4 bases between. CDR1 KGHSH and CDR2 LQKENI come from the germline V gene. The CDR3 runs to 11 residues.

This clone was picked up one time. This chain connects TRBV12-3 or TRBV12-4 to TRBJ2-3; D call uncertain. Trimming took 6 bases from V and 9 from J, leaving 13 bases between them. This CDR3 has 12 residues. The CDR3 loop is CASSPLDPTQYF. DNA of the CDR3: TGTGCCAGCAGCCCCCTGGACCCGACGCAGTATTTT.

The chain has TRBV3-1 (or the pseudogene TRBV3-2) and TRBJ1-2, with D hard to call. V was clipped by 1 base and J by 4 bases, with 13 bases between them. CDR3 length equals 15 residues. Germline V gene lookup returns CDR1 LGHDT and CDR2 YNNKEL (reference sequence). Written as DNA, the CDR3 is TGTGCCAGCAGCCAAGCGTGGGGTTCCGGCTATGGCTACACCTTC. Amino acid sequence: CASSQAWGSGYGYTF.

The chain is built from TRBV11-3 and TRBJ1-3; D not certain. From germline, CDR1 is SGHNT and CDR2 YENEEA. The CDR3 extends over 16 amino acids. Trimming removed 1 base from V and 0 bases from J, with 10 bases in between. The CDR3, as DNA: TGTGCCAGCAGCTTAGGCACTCCTAGCTCTGGAAACACCATATATTTT. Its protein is CASSLGTPSSGNTIYF.

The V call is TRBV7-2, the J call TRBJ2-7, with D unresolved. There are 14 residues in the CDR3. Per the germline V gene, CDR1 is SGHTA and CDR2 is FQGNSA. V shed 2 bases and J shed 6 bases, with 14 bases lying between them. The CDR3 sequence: CASSLSHTYSEQYF. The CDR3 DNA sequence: TGTGCCAGCAGCTTAAGTCATACTTACTCCGAGCAGTACTTC. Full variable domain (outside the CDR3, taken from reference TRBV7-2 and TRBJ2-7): GAGVSQSPSNKVTEKGKDVELRCDPISGHTALYWYRQSLGQGLEFLIYFQGNSAPDKSGLPSDRFSAERTGGSVSTLTIQRTQQEDSAVYLCASSLSHTYSEQYFGPGTRLTVT.

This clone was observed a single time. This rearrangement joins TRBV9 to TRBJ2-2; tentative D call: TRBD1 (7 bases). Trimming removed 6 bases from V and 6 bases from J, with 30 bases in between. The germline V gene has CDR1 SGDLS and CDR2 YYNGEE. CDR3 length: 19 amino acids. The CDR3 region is CASTSTSGQRAGVSGELFF. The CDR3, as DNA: TGTGCCAGCACCTCGACTTCGGGACAGCGGGCAGGGGTTTCCGGGGAGCTGTTTTTT. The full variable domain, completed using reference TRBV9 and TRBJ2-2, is DSGVTQTPKHLITATGQRVTLRCSPRSGDLSVYWYQQSLDQGLQFLIQYYNGEERAKGNILERFSAQQFPDLHSELNLSSLELGDSALYFCASTSTSGQRAGVSGELFFGEGSRLTVL.

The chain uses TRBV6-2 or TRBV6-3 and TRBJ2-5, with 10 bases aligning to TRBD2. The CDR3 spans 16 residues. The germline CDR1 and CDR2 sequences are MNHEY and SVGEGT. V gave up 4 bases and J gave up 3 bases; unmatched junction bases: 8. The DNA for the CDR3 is TGTGCCAGCAGTTCAAGACGGACTAGCGGCAAAGAGACCCAGTACTTC. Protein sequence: CASSSRRTSGKETQYF.

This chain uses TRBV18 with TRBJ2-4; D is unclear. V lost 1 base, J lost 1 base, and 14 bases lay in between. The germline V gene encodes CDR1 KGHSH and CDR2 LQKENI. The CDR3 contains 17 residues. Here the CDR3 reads CASSPLWQQGAKNIQYF. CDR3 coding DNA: TGTGCCAGCTCACCACTCTGGCAGCAAGGGGCCAAAAACATTCAGTACTTC. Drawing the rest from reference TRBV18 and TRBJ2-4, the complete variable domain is NAGVMQNPRHLVRRRGQEARLRCSPMKGHSHVYWYRQLPEEGLKFMVYLQKENIIDESGMPKERFSAEFPKEGPSILRIQQVVRGDSAAYFCASSPLWQQGAKNIQYFGAGTRLSVL.

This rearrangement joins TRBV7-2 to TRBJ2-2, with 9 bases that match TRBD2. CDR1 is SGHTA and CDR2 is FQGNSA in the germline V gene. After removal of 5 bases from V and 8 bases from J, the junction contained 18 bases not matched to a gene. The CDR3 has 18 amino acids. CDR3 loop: CASSPPTSGLLFRGELFF. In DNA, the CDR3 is TGTGCCAGCAGCCCTCCCACTAGCGGGTTACTATTCCGGGGGGAGCTGTTTTTT.

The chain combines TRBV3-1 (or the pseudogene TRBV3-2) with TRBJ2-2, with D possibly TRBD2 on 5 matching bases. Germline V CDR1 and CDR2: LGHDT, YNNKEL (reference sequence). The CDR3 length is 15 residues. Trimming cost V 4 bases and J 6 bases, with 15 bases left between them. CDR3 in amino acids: CASSPYGESAGELFF. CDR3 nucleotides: TGTGCCAGCAGCCCCTACGGGGAGAGTGCCGGGGAGCTGTTTTTT.

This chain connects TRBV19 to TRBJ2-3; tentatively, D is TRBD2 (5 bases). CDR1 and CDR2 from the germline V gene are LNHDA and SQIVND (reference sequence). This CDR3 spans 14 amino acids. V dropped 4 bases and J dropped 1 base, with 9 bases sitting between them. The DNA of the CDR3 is TGTGCCAGTAGTAGCGCGGGCCGCACAGATACGCAGTATTTT. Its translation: CASSSAGRTDTQYF.

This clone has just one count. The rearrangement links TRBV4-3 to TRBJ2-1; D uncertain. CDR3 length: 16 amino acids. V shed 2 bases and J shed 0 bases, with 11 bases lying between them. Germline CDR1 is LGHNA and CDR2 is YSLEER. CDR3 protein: CASSQLYGSSYNEQFF. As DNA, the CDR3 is TGCGCCAGCAGCCAACTGTACGGCAGCTCCTACAATGAGCAGTTCTTC.

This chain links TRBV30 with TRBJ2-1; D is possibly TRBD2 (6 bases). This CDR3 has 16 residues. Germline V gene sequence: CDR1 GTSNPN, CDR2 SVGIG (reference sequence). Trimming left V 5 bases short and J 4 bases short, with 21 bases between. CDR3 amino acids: CAWRRSGRGHYNEQFF. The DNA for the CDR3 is TGTGCCTGGCGACGCTCAGGGCGGGGCCATTACAATGAGCAGTTCTTC.

CDR3 amino acids: CASSLDGWYNSPLHF. Written as DNA, the CDR3 is TGCGCCAGCAGCTTGGATGGGTGGTATAATTCACCCCTCCACTTT. The chain couples TRBV5-1 to TRBJ1-6; no reliable D call. The CDR3 length is 15 residues. Looked up from germline, CDR1 is SGHRS and CDR2 is YFSETQ. V lost 0 bases to trimming and J lost 4 bases, with 8 bases between them.

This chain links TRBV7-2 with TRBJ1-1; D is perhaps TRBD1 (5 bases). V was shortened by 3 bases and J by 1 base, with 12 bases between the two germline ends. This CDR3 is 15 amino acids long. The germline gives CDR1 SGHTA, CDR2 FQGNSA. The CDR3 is CASSFLTDPNTEAFF. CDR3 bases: TGTGCCAGCAGCTTCCTGACAGACCCGAACACTGAAGCTTTCTTT.

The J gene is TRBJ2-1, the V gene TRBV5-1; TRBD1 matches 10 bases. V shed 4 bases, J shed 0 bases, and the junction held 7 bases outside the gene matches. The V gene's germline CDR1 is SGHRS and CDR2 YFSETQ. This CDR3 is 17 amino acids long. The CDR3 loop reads CASSPDRGISSYNEQFF. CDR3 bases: TGCGCCAGCAGCCCGGACAGGGGGATCAGCTCCTACAATGAGCAGTTCTTC.

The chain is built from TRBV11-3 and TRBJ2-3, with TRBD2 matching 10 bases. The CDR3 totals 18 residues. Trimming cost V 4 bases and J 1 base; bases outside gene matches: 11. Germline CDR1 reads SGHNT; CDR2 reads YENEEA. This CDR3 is CASSSGVVAGGRTDTQYF. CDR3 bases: TGTGCCAGCAGCTCCGGGGTGGTAGCGGGGGGCCGCACAGATACGCAGTATTTT.

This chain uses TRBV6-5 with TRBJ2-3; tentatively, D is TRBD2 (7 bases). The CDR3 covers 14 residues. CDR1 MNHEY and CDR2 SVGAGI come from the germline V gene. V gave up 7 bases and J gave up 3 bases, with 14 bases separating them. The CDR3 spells CASTPKGGTDTQYF. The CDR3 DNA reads TGTGCCAGCACCCCCAAGGGGGGGACAGATACGCAGTATTTT.